This TCR beta chain was observed in a study of blood T cell repertoires in COVID-19. In the study overall: The United States, Italy and Spain were the sources of the acute and convalescent COVID-19 samples. Sources were T cells, B-cell-depleted T cells, or PBMCs; the material itself was cDNA or gDNA.

Germline CDR1 is SGHAT and CDR2 is FQNNGV. The CDR3 has 18 residues. The J segment lost 0 bases and the V segment lost 5 bases, leaving 9 bases of the junction unmatched. Original data processing: Amplification from reference gene primers served as the basis for estimated nucleated cell counts. This table comes from immunoSEQ multiplex PCR, and its TCRdb copy is limited to in-frame clones, with some not included. V and J calls plus clone size are reproduced from that table; the DNA served to infer D and trimming. The table lists about 250,000 clones, 80% to 85% of them singletons. The sequence derives from a man in his fifties or sixties with active or convalescent COVID-19. The chain recombines TRBV11-2 with TRBJ2-6, with 8 bases matching TRBD1. The material sequenced was peripheral blood. The CDR3 DNA follows: TGTGCCAGCAGCCTAAGTTCCGGGACAGGCTCTGGGGCCAACGTCCTGACTTTC. Translated, it gives CASSLSSGTGSGANVLTF.